The clone carrying this T cell receptor beta chain was detected many times. The antigen remains undetermined. This entry belongs to a study of T cells in Graves' hyperthyroidism and ophthalmopathy. Uncontrolled infection, other autoimmune disease, pregnancy or lactation led to exclusion. Amplification yielded TCR beta CDR3 regions, with RNA transcripts as the source. Primed by the HTBI set, a first-round RT-PCR was run on the TCR CDR3. TCRdb reprocessed the multiplex PCR reads via MiXCR and lists one record per CDR3 protein. The sample lists around 300,000 distinct CDR3 sequences, about an eighth occurring once. CDR3 length: 15 residues. Trimming took off 2 bases at V and 8 bases at J, with 19 bases between the two ends. Germline V gives CDR1 DFQATT, CDR2 SNEGSKA (reference sequence). Study results and limitations: A median 6.5 months before onset, the model predicted ophthalmopathy.

The V and J genes are TRBV20-1 and TRBJ2-1; D perhaps matches TRBD1 (5 bases). This sequence originates from a woman between 40 and 50 years old with Graves' hyperthyroidism. Sample: blood. The CDR3 loop is CSARQVGRVSYEQFF. The CDR3 DNA follows: TGCAGTGCTAGACAAGTCGGCAGGGTATCTTATGAGCAGTTCTTC.